Following are 8 T cell receptor beta chains from one sample sequenced in a study of blood T cells in healthy people across ages (dated by TCRdb to 2015 to 2017). Library prep was done by 5' RACE. Sequencing was carried out with an Illumina HiSeq 2500. The second PCR ran for roughly 7 to 12 cycles and used a J-beta primer mix along with a sample-barcoded 5' primer. The public reads were run again by TCRdb, first through fastp at Q25 and then through MiXCR, and only productive beta chains were kept. Identical CDR3 protein sequences are pooled into one entry, listed with their most common genes and DNA. For this sample there are 1 million to 1.2 million distinct CDR3 sequences; around two fifths appear just once. Around 13% of the sample goes to the ten largest clones. The specimen was blood. The receptors stem from a man aged 18 to 30 in good health.

The J gene is TRBJ2-2, the V gene TRBV4-1; the D is unclear. This CDR3 is 13 amino acids long. Per the germline V gene, CDR1 is MGHRA and CDR2 is YSYEKL. The ends were cut back, 2 bases at V and 3 bases at J, with 4 bases in the middle. The chain's CDR3 is CASSQPHTGELFF. In DNA, the CDR3 is TGCGCCAGCAGCCAACCACACACCGGGGAGCTGTTTTTT.

On this clonotype itself: A much more abundant neighbour one base away suggests this may be a read error. V gene TRBV20-1 combines with J gene TRBJ2-1; the match to TRBD2 covers 15 bases. Germline V CDR1 and CDR2: DFQATT, SNEGSKA (reference sequence). This CDR3 comprises 18 residues. The DNA of the CDR3 is TGCAGTGCTGGAGACGACTCCGGGACTAGCGGGGGGTACAATGAGCAGTTCTTC. Encoded protein: CSAGDDSGTSGGYNEQFF.

The chain is built from TRBV7-2 and TRBJ1-2; D remains unclear. The CDR3 sequence is 14 residues long. The V gene's germline CDR1 is SGHTA and CDR2 FQGNSA. The V end was cut by 5 bases, the J end by 6 bases, with 16 bases between. The CDR3, as DNA: TGTGCCAGCAGCCGGACGGTGACCTCGGATGGCTACACCTTC. It specifies CASSRTVTSDGYTF. The entire variable domain, with the rest obtained from reference TRBV7-2 and TRBJ1-2, is as follows: GAGVSQSPSNKVTEKGKDVELRCDPISGHTALYWYRQSLGQGLEFLIYFQGNSAPDKSGLPSDRFSAERTGGSVSTLTIQRTQQEDSAVYLCASSRTVTSDGYTFGSGTRLTVV.

This clonotype has ten or more counts. The chain employs TRBV20-1 and TRBJ2-3; 9 bases are shared with TRBD1. Germline values: CDR1 DFQATT, CDR2 SNEGSKA (reference sequence). The CDR3 spans 14 residues. J lost 4 bases, V lost 7 bases, and 9 bases had no gene match. CDR3 bases: TGCAGTGTAAAGGACAGGGGCGGCGCAGATACGCAGTATTTT. As protein: CSVKDRGGADTQYF.

This clonotype appeared a few times. The chain carries TRBV25-1 and TRBJ2-2, with D possibly being TRBD1 (5 bases). This CDR3 is built from 13 residues. Looked up from germline, CDR1 is MGHDK and CDR2 is SYGVNS. Trimming left V 10 bases short and J 4 bases short, with 13 bases between. CDR3 loop: CATRARGTGELFF. CDR3 DNA: TGTGCCACTCGAGCAAGGGGCACCGGGGAGCTGTTTTTT.

This rearrangement joins TRBV6-6 to TRBJ1-4, with TRBD1 matching 8 bases. CDR1 is MNHNY and CDR2 is SVGAGI in the germline V gene (reference sequence). Trimming cost V 5 bases and J 3 bases; bases outside gene matches: 5. The CDR3 sequence is 15 residues long. The CDR3 bases are TGTGCCAGCAGTATAGACAGGGGCCCTAATGAAAAACTGTTTTTT. Translated, it gives CASSIDRGPNEKLFF.

A remark on this clonotype: This may arise from a read error, as a much more abundant clone is one base away. The J gene is TRBJ2-3, the V gene TRBV7-2; D gene uncertain. CDR1 is SGHTA and CDR2 is FQGNSA in the germline V gene. The CDR3 is 12 amino acids. CDR3 amino acids: CAGSAFTDTQYF. The CDR3 coding sequence is TGTGCCGGCAGCGCCTTTACAGATACGCAGTATTTT.

This clonotype was seen a handful of times. At one of its ends the junction is not consistent with the germline gene, which may arise from a read error. This chain connects TRBV6-6 to TRBJ1-2; D unclear. Germline values: CDR1 MNHNY, CDR2 SVGAGI (reference sequence). The CDR3 is 15 amino acids. CDR3 nucleotide sequence: TGTGCCGGCAGTTACTCGACGGCAGCTAACTATGGCTACACCTTC. It specifies CAGSYSTAANYGYTF.